This T cell receptor (beta chain) was sequenced for a study of blood T cell repertoires in COVID-19. Study-level information: COVID-19 samples, acute and convalescent, were from the United States, Italy and Spain. Nucleic acid was either cDNA or gDNA, and it came from T cells, B-cell-depleted T cells, or PBMCs.

Cohort assignment relied on participant-reported clinical history. Germline CDR1 reads DFQATT; CDR2 reads SNEGSKA (reference sequence). Trimming took 6 bases from V and 5 from J; bases not matched to a gene: 2. The CDR3 extends over 11 amino acids. Original processing methods: Estimated nucleated cell counts came from reference gene primer amplification. The table came from immunoSEQ multiplex PCR; TCRdb's copy has only in-frame clones and leaves some out. The DNA was the basis for D and trimming; V, J and clone size are from that table. This repertoire shows around 220,000 clones, 87% found once; its top ten account for around 6%.

Specimen: PBMCs or T cells enriched from blood (not recorded which). V and J are TRBV20-1 and TRBJ1-1; 8 bases align to TRBD1. This TCR was recovered from a woman in her twenties or thirties with acute COVID-19. CDR3: CSAQGATEAFF. For the CDR3, the DNA is TGCAGTGCCCAGGGGGCAACTGAAGCTTTCTTT.